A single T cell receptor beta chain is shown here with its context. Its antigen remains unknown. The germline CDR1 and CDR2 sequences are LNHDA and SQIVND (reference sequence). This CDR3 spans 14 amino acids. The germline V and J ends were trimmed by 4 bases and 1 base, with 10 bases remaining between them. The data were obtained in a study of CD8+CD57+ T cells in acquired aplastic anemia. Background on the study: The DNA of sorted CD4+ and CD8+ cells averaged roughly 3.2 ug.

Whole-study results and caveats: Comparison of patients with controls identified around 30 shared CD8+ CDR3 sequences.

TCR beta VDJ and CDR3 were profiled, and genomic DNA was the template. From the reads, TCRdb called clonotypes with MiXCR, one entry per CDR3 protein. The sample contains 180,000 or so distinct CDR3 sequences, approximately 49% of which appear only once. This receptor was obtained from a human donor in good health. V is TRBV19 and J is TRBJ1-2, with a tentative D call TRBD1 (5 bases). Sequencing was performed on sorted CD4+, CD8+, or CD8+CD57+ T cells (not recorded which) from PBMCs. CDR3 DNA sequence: TGTGCCAGTAGTAATCAGGGTATTAACTATGGCTACACCTTC. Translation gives CASSNQGINYGYTF. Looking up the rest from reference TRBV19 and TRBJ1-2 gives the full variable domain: DGGITQSPKYLFRKEGQNVTLSCEQNLNHDAMYWYRQDPGQGLRLIYYSQIVNDFQKGDIAEGYSVSREKKESFPLTVTSAQKNPTAFYLCASSNQGINYGYTFGSGTRLTVV.